This TCR beta chain emerged from a study of OX40 agonist ivuxolimab in advanced cancers. Study-wide background: Prior anti-PD-1, anti-PD-L1 or anti-CTLA-4 therapy did not bar entry, and around 39% had some.

Assay used: immunoSEQ multiplex PCR; TCRdb lists only in-frame clones, some missing. The sample gives around 65,000 clones, about nine tenths of which show up once; 15% to 20% is in the top ten. Looked up from germline, CDR1 is LNHDA and CDR2 is SQIVND (reference sequence). Trimming took 5 bases from V and 4 from J, leaving 6 bases between them. CDR3 length: 12 amino acids. The starting material was CD4+ or CD8+ T cells sorted from blood, obtained in a trial of the OX40 agonist ivuxolimab. The receptor was isolated from an adult with an advanced solid tumor such as melanoma, head and neck, liver or kidney cancer. The V and J genes are TRBV19 and TRBJ2-1; the D is unclear. The CDR3 loop is CASSSDYNEQFF. For the CDR3, the DNA is TGTGCCAGTAGTTCGGATTACAATGAGCAGTTCTTC.